A single sample gave rise to the 24 T cell receptor beta chains below, sequenced in a study of T cells in Graves' hyperthyroidism and ophthalmopathy. RNA transcripts were the template for amplifying TCR beta CDR3 regions. The primer set for the first-round RT-PCR of the TCR CDR3 was HTBI. TCRdb processed the multiplex PCR reads anew with MiXCR; each CDR3 protein has one entry. The repertoire holds about 570,000 distinct CDR3 sequences, with 46% as singletons. Sequencing input: peripheral blood or thyroid tissue (not recorded which). The receptor source for this set is an adult woman with Graves' disease, either hyperthyroidism or ophthalmopathy (not recorded which).

This clonotype has ten or more counts. The chain uses TRBV7-3 and TRBJ1-3, with D tentatively TRBD1 (6 bases). The ends were cut back, 5 bases at V and 4 bases at J, with 15 bases in the middle. CDR1 is SGHTA, CDR2 FQGTGA, per germline. The CDR3 has 15 residues. The CDR3: CASSPSAGEGNTIYF. DNA for the CDR3: TGTGCCAGCAGCCCCTCGGCAGGGGAGGGAAACACCATATATTTT.

The V and J genes are TRBV5-6 and TRBJ2-5; TRBD1 matches 9 bases. This CDR3 region has 15 residues. V lost 4 bases to trimming and J lost 5 bases; unmatched junction nucleotides: 9. Germline V gene lookup returns CDR1 SGHDT and CDR2 YYEEEE. The CDR3 spells CASSGGQGVGETQYF. CDR3 bases: TGTGCCAGCAGCGGGGGACAGGGAGTGGGGGAGACCCAGTACTTC. The full variable domain, in which reference TRBV5-6 and TRBJ2-5 provide the parts outside the CDR3, is DAGVTQSPTHLIKTRGQQVTLRCSPKSGHDTVSWYQQALGQGPQFIFQYYEEEERQRGNFPDRFSGHQFPNYSSELNVNALLLGDSALYLCASSGGQGVGETQYFGPGTRLLVL.

The chain combines TRBV2 with TRBJ1-5; D perhaps matches TRBD1 (5 bases). CDR1 and CDR2 (germline): SNHLY, FYNNEI. This CDR3 comprises 16 residues. V was clipped by 4 bases and J by 7 bases, with 20 bases between them. CDR3 amino acids: CASSGAYGGSRQPQHF. For the CDR3, the DNA is TGTGCCAGCAGTGGGGCTTACGGGGGAAGTCGCCAGCCCCAGCATTTT. Based on the CDR3 plus reference TRBV2 and TRBJ1-5, the full variable domain is EPEVTQTPSHQVTQMGQEVILRCVPISNHLYFYWYRQILGQKVEFLVSFYNNEISEKSEIFDDQFSVERPDGSNFTLKIRSTKLEDSAMYFCASSGAYGGSRQPQHFGDGTRLSIL.

The V call is TRBV15, the J call TRBJ1-2; D is uncertain. CDR3 length: 16 residues. CDR1 is LNHNV, CDR2 YYDKDF, per germline (reference sequence). V was clipped by 3 bases and J by 5 bases, with 19 bases between them. In DNA, the CDR3 is TGTGCCACCAGCAGTGAAGGTCCGGCGGCTAGGTATGGCTACACCTTC. Translation gives CATSSEGPAARYGYTF.

This clonotype occurred many times. The gene calls are TRBV7-2 and TRBJ1-1; D uncertain. The CDR3 sequence is 15 residues long. From germline, CDR1 is SGHTA and CDR2 FQGNSA. V lost 5 bases and J 0 bases, leaving 13 bases between the germline ends. Written as DNA, the CDR3 is TGTGCCAGCAGCCCAGGTGGCAGTCTGAACACTGAAGCTTTCTTT. It translates to CASSPGGSLNTEAFF. Based on the CDR3 plus reference TRBV7-2 and TRBJ1-1, the full variable domain is GAGVSQSPSNKVTEKGKDVELRCDPISGHTALYWYRQSLGQGLEFLIYFQGNSAPDKSGLPSDRFSAERTGGSVSTLTIQRTQQEDSAVYLCASSPGGSLNTEAFFGQGTRLTVV.

CDR3 region: CASSEGNQGGATEAFF. CDR3 DNA: TGTGCCAGCAGTGAGGGCAACCAGGGAGGGGCCACTGAAGCTTTCTTT. This chain uses TRBV2 with TRBJ1-1; D is possibly TRBD1 (5 bases). CDR3 length: 16 amino acids. Trimming took off 3 bases at V and 4 bases at J, with 18 bases between the two ends. CDR1 is SNHLY and CDR2 is FYNNEI in the germline V gene.

This clonotype has ten or more counts. The V gene is TRBV19, the J gene TRBJ1-2, with 10 bases identical to TRBD1. Germline assignment: CDR1 LNHDA and CDR2 SQIVND (reference sequence). This CDR3 is 15 amino acids long. V shed 5 bases, J shed 7 bases, and the junction held 10 bases outside the gene matches. In nucleotides, the CDR3 is TGTGCCAGTAGTCCATGGACAGGGGGGAAGATTGGCTACACCTTC. It specifies CASSPWTGGKIGYTF. Complete variable domain (other parts from reference TRBV19 and TRBJ1-2): DGGITQSPKYLFRKEGQNVTLSCEQNLNHDAMYWYRQDPGQGLRLIYYSQIVNDFQKGDIAEGYSVSREKKESFPLTVTSAQKNPTAFYLCASSPWTGGKIGYTFGSGTRLTVV.

Remarks on this clonotype: One end of the junction is discordant with germline, which a read error may explain. The V call is TRBV2, the J call TRBJ1-4; D unresolved. The CDR3 runs to 12 residues. Germline CDR1 SNHLY, CDR2 FYNNEI. CDR3 nucleotide sequence: TGTGCCAGCACCCTGAATAGGGAAAAACTGTCTTTT. It codes for CASTLNREKLSF.

In its sample, this clonotype was seen many times. The rearrangement joins TRBV12-3 or TRBV12-4 to TRBJ2-7, with 8 bases fitting TRBD2. J gave up 6 bases and V 7 bases, and 11 bases lay outside the gene matches. The CDR3 loop spans 14 amino acids. CDR3 nucleotide sequence: TGTGCCAGCACTCGAGGGGCGGGAGGCTCCGAGCAGTACTTC. This gives the protein CASTRGAGGSEQYF.

This chain joins TRBV7-2 and TRBJ1-2; D possibly corresponds to TRBD1 (6 bases). V lost 3 bases and J 7 bases, leaving 18 bases between the germline ends. Germline CDR1 reads SGHTA; CDR2 reads FQGNSA. This CDR3 region has 15 residues. CDR3: CASSFNRDTISGYTF. CDR3 DNA: TGTGCCAGCAGCTTCAACCGGGACACGATAAGTGGCTACACCTTC.

As to this clonotype: No conserved phenylalanine or tryptophan ends this CDR3, so it is likely a read error. The rearrangement uses TRBV19 and TRBJ2-7, with D possibly matching TRBD1 (5 bases). The V and J ends lost 3 bases and 6 bases respectively, with 6 bases between them. The CDR3 spans 11 residues. The germline V gene has CDR1 LNHDA and CDR2 SQIVND (reference sequence). The chain's CDR3 is CASSIQGEQYL. CDR3 nucleotides: TGTGCCAGTAGTATCCAGGGCGAGCAGTACCTC.

The chain is built from TRBV7-9 and TRBJ2-7; no clear D. The CDR3 is 15 amino acids. Germline-derived CDR1 and CDR2 are SEHNR and FQNEAQ (reference sequence). The ends were cut back, 3 bases at V and 2 bases at J, with 14 bases in the middle. The CDR3 is CASSFDGDLTYEQYF. The CDR3 DNA reads TGTGCCAGCAGCTTTGACGGAGACCTGACCTACGAGCAGTACTTC. Full variable domain (remainder filled in from reference TRBV7-9 and TRBJ2-7): DTGVSQNPRHKITKRGQNVTFRCDPISEHNRLYWYRQTLGQGPEFLTYFQNEAQLEKSRLLSDRFSAERPKGSFSTLEIQRTEQGDSAMYLCASSFDGDLTYEQYFGPGTRLTVT.

This clonotype was counted ten times or more. The chain joins TRBV29-1 to TRBJ1-1, with a weak D call TRBD1 (6 bases). V was clipped by 0 bases and J by 1 base, with 12 bases between them. The germline V gene has CDR1 SQVTM and CDR2 ANQGSEA. The CDR3 contains 15 residues. The CDR3: CSVEEAGAGNTEAFF. CDR3 in DNA: TGCAGCGTTGAAGAGGCGGGGGCCGGGAACACTGAAGCTTTCTTT.

This clonotype was seen many times. The chain employs TRBV2 and TRBJ2-3, with D possibly matching TRBD2 (5 bases). V dropped 8 bases and J dropped 2 bases, with 23 bases sitting between them. In germline, CDR1 is SNHLY, CDR2 FYNNEI. CDR3 size: 17 residues. The CDR3 DNA sequence: TGTGCCAGCCTTCCGCTGCGGGCCACCACTGCCACAGATACGCAGTATTTT. Encoded protein: CASLPLRATTATDTQYF.

On this clonotype itself: The junction shows a germline mismatch at one end, possibly a read error. Here the CDR3 reads CASMGTSSYEQCF. CDR3 DNA sequence: TGTGCCAGCATGGGGACATCCTCCTACGAGCAGTGCTTC. This chain joins TRBV6-6 and TRBJ2-7; D is perhaps TRBD1 (6 bases). The length of the CDR3 is 13 residues. Germline V gene lookup returns CDR1 MNHNY and CDR2 SVGAGI (reference sequence).

The sample holds many counts of this clonotype. The rearrangement uses TRBV5-5 and TRBJ1-2, with 9 bases identical to TRBD1. J was trimmed by 10 bases and V by 4 bases; bases with no gene match: 8. From germline, CDR1 is SGHKS and CDR2 YYEKEE (reference sequence). The CDR3 contains 13 residues. CDR3 in DNA: TGTGCCAGCAGCCAGGGGACAGGGCGGTTCTACACCTTC. It codes for CASSQGTGRFYTF.

A note on this clonotype: One end of the junction does not line up with germline, which may come from a read error. This sequence joins TRBV9 and TRBJ2-5; 9 nucleotides match TRBD1. Germline assignment: CDR1 SGDLS and CDR2 YYNGEE. This CDR3 spans 17 amino acids. The CDR3 DNA reads TGTGCCGGCAGCGCTACAGGGGGCTTCGGCGTCGCGGAGACCCAGTACTTC. Translation: CAGSATGGFGVAETQYF.

Note on this clonotype: This may be a read error: a much more frequent sequence differs by one nucleotide. The genes are TRBV7-9 and TRBJ2-2; tentatively, D is TRBD1 (6 bases). This CDR3 has 17 residues. CDR1 and CDR2 from the germline V gene are SEHNR and FQNEAQ (reference sequence). Here the CDR3 reads CASSSSDRDKNAGELFF. The DNA of the CDR3 is TGTGCCAGCAGCTCATCAGACCGGGACAAGAACGCCGGGGAGCTGTTTTTT.

This sequence joins TRBV7-9 and TRBJ1-6; D is ambiguous. V was trimmed by 5 bases and J by 7 bases, leaving 15 bases between them. The CDR3 has 15 residues. CDR1 and CDR2 from the germline V gene are SEHNR and FQNEAQ (reference sequence). This CDR3 reads CASSLYTIWNSPLHF. DNA for the CDR3: TGTGCCAGCAGCCTCTACACGATTTGGAATTCACCCCTCCACTTT.

This clonotype occurred many times. CDR3 in amino acids: CASSYNRGGSGANVLTF. The CDR3 region has the DNA TGTGCCAGCAGCTACAATCGCGGGGGCTCTGGGGCCAACGTCCTGACTTTC. J is TRBJ2-6 and V is TRBV7-3; 7 bases map to TRBD2. Trimming cost V 4 bases and J 0 bases; bases outside gene matches: 6. The CDR3 consists of 17 residues. Germline assignment: CDR1 SGHTA and CDR2 FQGTGA. The variable domain in full, with the rest retrieved from reference TRBV7-3 and TRBJ2-6, is GAGVSQTPSNKVTEKGKYVELRCDPISGHTALYWYRQSLGQGPEFLIYFQGTGAADDSGLPNDRFFAVRPEGSVSTLKIQRTERGDSAVYLCASSYNRGGSGANVLTFGAGSRLTVL.

This clonotype was seen ten or more times. The J gene is TRBJ1-3, the V gene TRBV20-1; 9 nucleotides match TRBD1. With 4 bases clipped from V and 0 bases from J, the junction kept 4 bases outside the gene matches. This CDR3 is built from 15 residues. CDR1 is DFQATT, CDR2 SNEGSKA, per germline (reference sequence). The CDR3 reads CSANRDRDSGNTIYF. In nucleotides, the CDR3 is TGCAGTGCTAACCGGGACAGGGACTCTGGAAACACCATATATTTT.

The chain carries TRBV10-3 and TRBJ1-2, with 9 bases identical to TRBD1. V was clipped by 3 bases and J by 6 bases; unmatched bases: 11. The length of the CDR3 is 16 residues. The germline V gene has CDR1 ENHRY and CDR2 SYGVKD. This CDR3 reads CAISDGFDRGGNGYTF. For the CDR3, the DNA is TGTGCCATCAGTGACGGTTTCGACAGGGGGGGAAATGGCTACACCTTC.

This chain connects TRBV12-3 or TRBV12-4 to TRBJ1-1; D might be TRBD1 (5 bases). Trimming cost V 4 bases and J 1 base, with 13 bases left between them. CDR3 length: 15 residues. The CDR3 spells CASSWPGLRNTEAFF. Here the CDR3 DNA reads TGTGCCAGCAGTTGGCCGGGACTTAGGAACACTGAAGCTTTCTTT.

The gene calls are TRBV24-1 and TRBJ2-2, with D tentatively TRBD1 (8 bases). The CDR3 length is 15 residues. Germline V gene lookup returns CDR1 KGHDR and CDR2 SFDVKD. V gave up 4 bases and J gave up 9 bases, with 17 bases separating them. CDR3 sequence (DNA): TGTGCCACCAGTGACAGGGGGCGCGGGAGTAGGGAGCTGTTTTTT. Residues: CATSDRGRGSRELFF.